The clone carrying this T cell receptor beta chain has a count of ten or more. A much more abundant neighbour one base away suggests this may be a read error. RNA transcripts were the template for amplifying TCR beta CDR3 regions. HTBI primers were the set used in a first-round RT-PCR of the TCR CDR3. MiXCR, run by TCRdb on the multiplex PCR reads, gives a single entry per CDR3 protein. Of under 350,000 distinct CDR3 sequences detected, 25% to 30% appear once; the ten largest clones hold roughly 24%. These data belong to a study of T cells in Graves' hyperthyroidism and ophthalmopathy. CDR3 size: 13 residues. CDR1 is DFQATT and CDR2 is SNEGSKA in the germline V gene (reference sequence).

Sequencing used blood. The chain joins TRBV20-1 to TRBJ2-7; D possibly matches TRBD1 or TRBD2 (5 bases each). This receptor was identified in a man aged 35-49 years with Graves' hyperthyroidism that later progressed to Graves' ophthalmopathy. DNA of the CDR3: TGCAGTGCTAGCTACAACTGGGACGACGAGCAGTGCTTC. Translation: CSASYNWDDEQCF.